The clone carrying this T cell receptor (beta chain) has ten or more counts. Its antigen remains unidentified. The CDR3 loop spans 12 amino acids. V dropped 4 bases and J dropped 4 bases, with 8 bases sitting between them. One entry per CDR3 protein results from TCRdb running MiXCR on the 5' RACE reads. The repertoire holds over 600,000 distinct CDR3 sequences, with about 20% as singletons. The entry originates in a study of identical twins. Broader study findings: Insertions were fewer in abundant cord blood beta clonotypes, whereas memory repertoires showed none of this pattern.

This sample was shared with a second study, whose subject was T cells expressing NK-cell markers.

This clonotype originated in a woman younger than 35 in good health. Sequenced material: PBMCs. The rearrangement uses TRBV12-3 or TRBV12-4 and TRBJ2-7; no clear D. CDR3 loop: CASSWAGYEQYF. The CDR3, as DNA: TGTGCCAGCAGTTGGGCAGGATACGAGCAGTACTTC.